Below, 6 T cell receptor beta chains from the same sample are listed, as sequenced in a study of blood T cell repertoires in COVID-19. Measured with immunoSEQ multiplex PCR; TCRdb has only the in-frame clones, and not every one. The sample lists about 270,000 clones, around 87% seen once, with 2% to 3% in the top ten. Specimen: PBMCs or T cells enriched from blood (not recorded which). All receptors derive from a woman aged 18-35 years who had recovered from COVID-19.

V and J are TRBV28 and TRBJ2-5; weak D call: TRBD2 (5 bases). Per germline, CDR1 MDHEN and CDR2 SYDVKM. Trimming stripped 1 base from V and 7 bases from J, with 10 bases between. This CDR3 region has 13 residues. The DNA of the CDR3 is TGTGCCAGCAGTTTATCTAGCCCGGGGACCCAGTACTTC. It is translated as CASSLSSPGTQYF.

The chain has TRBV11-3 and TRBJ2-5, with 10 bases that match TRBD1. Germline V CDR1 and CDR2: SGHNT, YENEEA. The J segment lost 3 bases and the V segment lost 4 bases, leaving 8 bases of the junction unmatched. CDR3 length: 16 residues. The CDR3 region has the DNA TGTGCCAGCAGCTCCCGGGACAGGGGAGTAGAAGAGACCCAGTACTTC. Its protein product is CASSSRDRGVEETQYF.

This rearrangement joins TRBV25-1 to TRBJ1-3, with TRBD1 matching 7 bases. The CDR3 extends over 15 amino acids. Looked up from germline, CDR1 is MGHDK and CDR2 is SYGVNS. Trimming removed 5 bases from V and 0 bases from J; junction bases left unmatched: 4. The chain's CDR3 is CASSLQGPSGNTIYF. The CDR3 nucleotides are TGTGCCAGCAGTTTACAGGGGCCCTCTGGAAACACCATATATTTT.

The CDR3 DNA follows: TGTGCCAGCAGCCCCCAGACAGGGTCCGATCAGCCCCAGCATTTT. Amino acid sequence: CASSPQTGSDQPQHF. J is TRBJ1-5 and V is TRBV7-9; 7 bases align to TRBD1. The CDR3 length is 15 residues. Per the germline V gene, CDR1 is SEHNR and CDR2 is FQNEAQ (reference sequence). Trimming removed 5 bases from V and 5 bases from J; junction bases left unmatched: 9.

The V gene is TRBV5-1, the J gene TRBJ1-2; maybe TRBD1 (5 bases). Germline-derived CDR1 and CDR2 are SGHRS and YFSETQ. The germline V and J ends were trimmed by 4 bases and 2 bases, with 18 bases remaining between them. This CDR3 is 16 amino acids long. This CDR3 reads CASSAGLRPVNYGYTF. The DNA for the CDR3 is TGCGCCAGCAGCGCGGGACTCCGCCCCGTAAACTATGGCTACACCTTC.

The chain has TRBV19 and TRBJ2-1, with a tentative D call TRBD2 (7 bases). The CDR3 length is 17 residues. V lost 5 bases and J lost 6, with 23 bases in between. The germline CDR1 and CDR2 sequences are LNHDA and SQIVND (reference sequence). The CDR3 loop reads CASSAPSGGPRFNEQFF. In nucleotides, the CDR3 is TGTGCCAGTAGTGCACCTTCCGGGGGGCCCCGTTTCAATGAGCAGTTCTTC.